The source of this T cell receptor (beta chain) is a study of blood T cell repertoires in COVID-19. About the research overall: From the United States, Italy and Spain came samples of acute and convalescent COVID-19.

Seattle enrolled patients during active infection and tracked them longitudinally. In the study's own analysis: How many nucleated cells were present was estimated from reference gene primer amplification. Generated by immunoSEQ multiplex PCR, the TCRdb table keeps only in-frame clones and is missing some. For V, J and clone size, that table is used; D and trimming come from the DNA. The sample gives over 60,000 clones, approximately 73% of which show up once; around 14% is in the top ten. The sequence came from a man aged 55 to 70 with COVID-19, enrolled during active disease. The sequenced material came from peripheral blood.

CDR3 nucleotide sequence: TGTGCCACCAGTGATCCAACTCGGGGAAACTCCTACGAGCAGTACTTC. Its translation is CATSDPTRGNSYEQYF. The chain links TRBV24-1 to TRBJ2-7; TRBD2 might be the D (5 bases). The CDR3 is made up of 16 amino acids. V shed 3 bases and J shed 0 bases, with 14 bases lying between them. Looked up from germline, CDR1 is KGHDR and CDR2 is SFDVKD.